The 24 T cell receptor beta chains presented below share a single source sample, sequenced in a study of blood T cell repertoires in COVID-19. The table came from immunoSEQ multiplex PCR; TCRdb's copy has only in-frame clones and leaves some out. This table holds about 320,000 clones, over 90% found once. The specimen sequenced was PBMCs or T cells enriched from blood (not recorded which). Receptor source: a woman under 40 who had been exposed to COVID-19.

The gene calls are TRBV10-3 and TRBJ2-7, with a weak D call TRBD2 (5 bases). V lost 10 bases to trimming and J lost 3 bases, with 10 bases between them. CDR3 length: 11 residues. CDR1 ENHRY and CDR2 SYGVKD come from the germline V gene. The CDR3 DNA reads TGTGCCACCGGGGTGGTCTACGAGCAGTACTTC. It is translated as CATGVVYEQYF.

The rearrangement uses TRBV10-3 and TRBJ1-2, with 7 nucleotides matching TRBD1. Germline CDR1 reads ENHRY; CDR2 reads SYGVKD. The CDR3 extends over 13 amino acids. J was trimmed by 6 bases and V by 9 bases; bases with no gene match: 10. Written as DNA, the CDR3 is TGTGCCATGAAGCTAGGGGGCCCGGATGGCTACACCTTC. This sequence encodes CAMKLGGPDGYTF.

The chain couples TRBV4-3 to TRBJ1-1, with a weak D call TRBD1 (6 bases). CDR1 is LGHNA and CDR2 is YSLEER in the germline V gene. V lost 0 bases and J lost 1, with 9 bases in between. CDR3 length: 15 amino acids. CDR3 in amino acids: CASSQEGQPNTEAFF. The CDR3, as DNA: TGCGCCAGCAGCCAAGAAGGACAGCCGAACACTGAAGCTTTCTTT.

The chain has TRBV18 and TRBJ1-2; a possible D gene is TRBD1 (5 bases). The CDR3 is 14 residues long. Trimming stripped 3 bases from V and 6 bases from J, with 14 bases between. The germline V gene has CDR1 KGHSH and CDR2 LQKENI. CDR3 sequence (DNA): TGTGCCAGCTCACCTGGAGGGACGTCCGATGGCTACACCTTC. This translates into CASSPGGTSDGYTF.

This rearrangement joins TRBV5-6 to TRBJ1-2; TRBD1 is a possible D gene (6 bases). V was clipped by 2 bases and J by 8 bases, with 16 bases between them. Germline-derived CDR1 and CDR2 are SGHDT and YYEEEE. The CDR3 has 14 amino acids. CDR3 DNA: TGTGCCAGCAGCTTCCAGGACAGAATCGAAGGCTACACCTTC. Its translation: CASSFQDRIEGYTF.

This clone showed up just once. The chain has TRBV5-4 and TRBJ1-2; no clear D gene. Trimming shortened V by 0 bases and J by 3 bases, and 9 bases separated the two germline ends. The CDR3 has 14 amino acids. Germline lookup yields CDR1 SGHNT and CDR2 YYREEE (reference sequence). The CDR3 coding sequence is TGTGCCAGCAGCTTGGAACAGTCTTACTATGGCTACACCTTC. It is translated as CASSLEQSYYGYTF. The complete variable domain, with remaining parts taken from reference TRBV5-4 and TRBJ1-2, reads ETGVTQSPTHLIKTRGQQVTLRCSSQSGHNTVSWYQQALGQGPQFIFQYYREEENGRGNFPPRFSGLQFPNYSSELNVNALELDDSALYLCASSLEQSYYGYTFGSGTRLTVV.

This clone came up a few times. The CDR3: CASSLESSGNTIYF. The CDR3 DNA sequence: TGCGCCAGCAGCTTGGAGAGCTCTGGAAACACCATATATTTT. The chain combines TRBV5-1 with TRBJ1-3; D not resolved. Germline V gene lookup returns CDR1 SGHRS and CDR2 YFSETQ. Trimming took off 0 bases at V and 0 bases at J, with 4 bases between the two ends. The CDR3 spans 14 residues.

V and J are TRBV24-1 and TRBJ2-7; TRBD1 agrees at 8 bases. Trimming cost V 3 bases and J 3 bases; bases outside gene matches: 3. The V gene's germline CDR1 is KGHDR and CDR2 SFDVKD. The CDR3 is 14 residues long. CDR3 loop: CATSDDGQGYEQYF. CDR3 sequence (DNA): TGTGCCACCAGTGATGATGGACAGGGCTACGAGCAGTACTTC.

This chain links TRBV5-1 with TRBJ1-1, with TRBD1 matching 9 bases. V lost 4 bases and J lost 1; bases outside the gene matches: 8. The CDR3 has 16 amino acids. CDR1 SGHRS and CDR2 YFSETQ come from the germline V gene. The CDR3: CASSPWTGATNTEAFF. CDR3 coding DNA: TGCGCCAGCAGCCCATGGACAGGGGCCACGAACACTGAAGCTTTCTTT.

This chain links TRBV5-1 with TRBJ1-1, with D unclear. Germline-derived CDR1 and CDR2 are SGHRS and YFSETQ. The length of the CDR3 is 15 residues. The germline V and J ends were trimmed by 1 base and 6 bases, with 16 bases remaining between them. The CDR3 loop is CASSLRIHPDSEAFF. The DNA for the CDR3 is TGCGCCAGCAGCTTGAGGATACACCCGGACTCTGAAGCTTTCTTT.

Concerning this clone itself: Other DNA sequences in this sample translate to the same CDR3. CDR3 sequence: CASSSGQGSYEQYF. CDR3 nucleotides: TGTGCCAGTAGTTCGGGACAGGGGAGCTACGAGCAGTACTTC. The genes are TRBV19 and TRBJ2-7; TRBD1 aligns across 10 bases. With 5 bases clipped from V and 3 bases from J, the junction kept 4 bases outside the gene matches. This CDR3 contains 14 residues. The germline V gene encodes CDR1 LNHDA and CDR2 SQIVND (reference sequence).

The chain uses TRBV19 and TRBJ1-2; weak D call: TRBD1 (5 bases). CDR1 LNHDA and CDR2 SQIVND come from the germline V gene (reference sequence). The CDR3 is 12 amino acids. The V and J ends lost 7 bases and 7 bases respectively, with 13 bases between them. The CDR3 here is CASTPGGAGYTF. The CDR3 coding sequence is TGTGCCAGTACCCCCGGCGGGGCTGGCTACACCTTC.

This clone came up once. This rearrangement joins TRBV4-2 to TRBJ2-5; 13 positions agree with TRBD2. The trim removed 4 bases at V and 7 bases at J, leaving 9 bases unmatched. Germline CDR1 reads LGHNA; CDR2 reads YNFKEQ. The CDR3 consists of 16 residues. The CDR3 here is CASSPDGLAGDRTQYF. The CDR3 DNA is TGTGCCAGCAGCCCAGATGGACTAGCGGGGGACCGGACCCAGTACTTC.

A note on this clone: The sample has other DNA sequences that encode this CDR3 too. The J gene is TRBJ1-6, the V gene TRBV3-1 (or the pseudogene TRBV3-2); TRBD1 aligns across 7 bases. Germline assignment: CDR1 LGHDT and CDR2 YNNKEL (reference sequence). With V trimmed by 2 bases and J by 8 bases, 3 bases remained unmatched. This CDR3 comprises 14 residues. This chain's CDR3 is CASSQLDRDSPLHF. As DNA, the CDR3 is TGTGCCAGCAGCCAACTAGACAGGGATTCACCCCTCCACTTT.

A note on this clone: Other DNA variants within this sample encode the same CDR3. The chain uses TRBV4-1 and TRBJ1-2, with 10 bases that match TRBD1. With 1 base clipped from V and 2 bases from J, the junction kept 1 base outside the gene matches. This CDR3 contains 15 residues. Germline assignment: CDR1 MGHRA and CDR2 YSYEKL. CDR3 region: CASSQGQGANYGYTF. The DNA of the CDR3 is TGCGCCAGCAGCCAAGGACAGGGGGCAAACTATGGCTACACCTTC.

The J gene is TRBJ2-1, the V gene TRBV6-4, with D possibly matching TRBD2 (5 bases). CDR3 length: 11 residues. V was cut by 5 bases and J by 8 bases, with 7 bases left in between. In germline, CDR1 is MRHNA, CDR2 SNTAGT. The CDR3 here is CASSSGHEQFF. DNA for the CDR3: TGTGCCAGCAGTAGCGGTCATGAGCAGTTCTTC.

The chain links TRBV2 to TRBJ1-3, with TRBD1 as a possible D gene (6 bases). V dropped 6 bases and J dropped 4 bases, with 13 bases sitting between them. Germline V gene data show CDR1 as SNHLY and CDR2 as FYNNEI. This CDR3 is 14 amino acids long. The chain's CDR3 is CASRPTGRGNTIYF. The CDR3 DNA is TGTGCCAGCAGGCCCACAGGGAGAGGAAACACCATATATTTT. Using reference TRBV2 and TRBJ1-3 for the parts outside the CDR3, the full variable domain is EPEVTQTPSHQVTQMGQEVILRCVPISNHLYFYWYRQILGQKVEFLVSFYNNEISEKSEIFDDQFSVERPDGSNFTLKIRSTKLEDSAMYFCASRPTGRGNTIYFGEGSWLTVV.

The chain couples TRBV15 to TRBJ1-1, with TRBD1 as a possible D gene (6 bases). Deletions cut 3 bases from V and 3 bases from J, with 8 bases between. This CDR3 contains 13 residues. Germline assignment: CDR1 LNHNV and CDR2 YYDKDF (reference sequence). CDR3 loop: CATSSTGYTEAFF. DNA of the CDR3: TGTGCCACCAGCAGCACAGGGTACACTGAAGCTTTCTTT. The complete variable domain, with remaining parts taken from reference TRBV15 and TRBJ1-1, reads DAMVIQNPRYQVTQFGKPVTLSCSQTLNHNVMYWYQQKSSQAPKLLFHYYDKDFNNEADTPDNFQSRRPNTSFCFLDIRSPGLGDTAMYLCATSSTGYTEAFFGQGTRLTVV.

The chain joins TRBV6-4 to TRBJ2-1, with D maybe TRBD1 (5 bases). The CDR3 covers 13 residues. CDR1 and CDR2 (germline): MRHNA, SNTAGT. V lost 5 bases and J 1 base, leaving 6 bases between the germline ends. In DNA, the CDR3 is TGTGCCAGCAGTAAGGGGTCCTACAATGAGCAGTTCTTC. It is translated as CASSKGSYNEQFF.

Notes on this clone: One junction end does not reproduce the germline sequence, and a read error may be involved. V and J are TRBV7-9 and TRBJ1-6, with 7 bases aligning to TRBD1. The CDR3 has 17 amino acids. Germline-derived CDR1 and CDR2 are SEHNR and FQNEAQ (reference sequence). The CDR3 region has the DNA TGTGCCAGCAGCTCCTCTGGGACAGCTAGAACTAATTCACCTCTCCACTTT. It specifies CASSSSGTARTNSPLHF.

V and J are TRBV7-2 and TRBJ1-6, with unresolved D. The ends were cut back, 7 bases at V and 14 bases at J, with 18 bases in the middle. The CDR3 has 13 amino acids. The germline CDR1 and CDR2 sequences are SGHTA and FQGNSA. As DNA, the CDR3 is TGTGCCAGCAACTCTGGTGGGCTTCGGACCCTCCACTTT. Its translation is CASNSGGLRTLHF.

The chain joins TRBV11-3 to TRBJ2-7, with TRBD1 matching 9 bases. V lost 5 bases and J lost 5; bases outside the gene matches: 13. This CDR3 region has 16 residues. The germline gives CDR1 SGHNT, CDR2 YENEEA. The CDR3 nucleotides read TGTGCCAGCAGCCGGGGGACCGGGACAGGGCAGGACGAGCAGTACTTC. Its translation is CASSRGTGTGQDEQYF.

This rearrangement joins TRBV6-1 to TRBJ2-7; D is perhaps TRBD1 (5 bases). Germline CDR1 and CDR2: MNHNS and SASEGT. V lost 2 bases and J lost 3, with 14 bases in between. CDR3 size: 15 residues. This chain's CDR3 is CASSEQGGSSYEQYF. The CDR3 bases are TGTGCCAGCAGTGAACAGGGTGGATCAAGCTACGAGCAGTACTTC.

Here the CDR3 DNA reads TGTGCCAGCAGCTTTTTCAATCCACCCCTCCACTTT. Protein sequence: CASSFFNPPLHF. The rearrangement links TRBV7-2 to TRBJ1-6; D not certain. Germline values: CDR1 SGHTA, CDR2 FQGNSA. This CDR3 is built from 12 residues. Trimming stripped 3 bases from V and 11 bases from J, with 8 bases between.